This T cell receptor beta chain originates from a study of beta chain features in type 1 diabetes. The investigators reverse transcribed all of the isolated RNA, so they sequenced expressed TCRB transcripts. The assay was immunoSEQ multiplex PCR, and TCRdb's table has in-frame clones only and misses some. Seen here are 500,000 to 650,000 clones, 9.5% to 15% observed once, and the top ten hold 0.095% to 0.15%. A single heparinised draw of about 120 mL on average was taken per donor. Study observations and caveats: The study found that naive, central memory and Treg TCRB repertoires appeared more similar in patients than in healthy donors. For Type 1 diabetes patients, all four CD4+ subsets carried TCRB CDR3s that were moderately but significantly shorter. VDJ junctions sequenced from type 1 diabetes patients showed fewer insertions and more deletions.

Trimming shortened V by 2 bases and J by 5 bases, and 18 bases separated the two germline ends. The CDR3 extends over 15 amino acids. Germline lookup yields CDR1 SQVTM and CDR2 ANQGSEA. To note about this clone: What it binds is unknown.

This sequence was found in a man under 40 with type 1 diabetes. Sequenced sample: naive CD4+ T cells from blood. V is TRBV29-1 and J is TRBJ2-5; D remains unclear. The CDR3 spells CSVENPVGARETQYF. As DNA, the CDR3 is TGCAGCGTTGAAAACCCAGTGGGCGCCCGGGAGACCCAGTACTTC.